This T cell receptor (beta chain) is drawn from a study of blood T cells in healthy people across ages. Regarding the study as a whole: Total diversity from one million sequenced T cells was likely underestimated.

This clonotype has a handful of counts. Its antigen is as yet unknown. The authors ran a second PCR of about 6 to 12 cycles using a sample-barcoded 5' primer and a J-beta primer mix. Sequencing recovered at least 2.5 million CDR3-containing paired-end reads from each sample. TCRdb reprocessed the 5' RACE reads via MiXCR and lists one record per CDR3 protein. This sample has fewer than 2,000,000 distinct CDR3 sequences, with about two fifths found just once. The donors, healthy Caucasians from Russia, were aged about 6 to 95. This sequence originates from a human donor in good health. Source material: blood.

This CDR3 is CASSKRQGYSYEQYF. DNA for the CDR3: TGTGCCAGCAGCAAAAGACAGGGCTATTCTTACGAGCAGTACTTC. The chain employs TRBV7-2 and TRBJ2-7; TRBD1 aligns across 7 bases. With V trimmed by 5 bases and J by 4 bases, 11 bases remained unmatched. The germline V gene encodes CDR1 SGHTA and CDR2 FQGNSA. The CDR3 extends over 15 amino acids.